What follows is one T cell receptor (beta chain) and its context. Its target antigen remains unknown. No base qualities exist here, and no much larger clone lies one base off it. The germline V gene encodes CDR1 MNHEY and CDR2 SMNVEV (reference sequence). Ends trimmed: V by 4 bases, J by 4 bases; bases unmatched to a gene: 8. Reading from cysteine to phenylalanine, the CDR3 counts 16 amino acids. Kept here is only the CDR3 DNA, which spans 48 bases and is read in frame from base 1. Enrolling through a virtual design, the prospective study's participants ranged in age from roughly 18 to 89 years and lived across approximately 25 United States geographic areas. In the prospective study, participants were assigned to cohorts based on the clinical history participants reported in a screening survey and a study questionnaire. Each participant in the prospective study had whole blood, serum and a nasopharyngeal or oropharyngeal swab collected by mobile phlebotomists. Additional blood draws and questionnaires over an approximately 2-month period could optionally be provided by prospective study participants. Blood samples from the prospective study were shipped frozen or at room temperature prior to DNA extraction.

The data belong to a study of blood T cell repertoires in COVID-19 (dated by TCRdb to 2018 to 2021). For the study in its entirety: Collaborator samples came from the United States, Italy and Spain and covered acute and convalescent phases of COVID-19. The material from the prospective study consisted of cDNA or gDNA derived from T cells, B-cell-depleted T cells, or PBMCs. The dataset comprised deeply sampled blood TCRbeta repertoires from subjects exposed to, actively infected with, or recovered from COVID-19. The repertoires were released in a freely available public database meant as a resource for research on the immune response to SARS-CoV-2. The samples were drawn from the first 160 participants of the ongoing ImmuneRACE study and from under 1,500 subjects provided by 6 global collaborators. A de-identified subject ID, COVID-19 status, age in years and sex were almost always included in the sample metadata. Where HLA class I and class II types were available, the types were taken from metadata supplied by the sample provider, not from assay-based typing. Points the paper makes about the study in general: The amount of clinical and demographic metadata varied by source and participant and was provided uncurated.

TCRbeta CDR3 regions were amplified from genomic DNA using the immunoSEQ Assay, a bias-controlled multiplex PCR. Regarding the original processing steps: Nucleated cell counts per sample were estimated from amplification of reference gene primers within the assay. To quantify the absolute abundance of each unique TCRbeta CDR3 rearrangement, sequence reads were collapsed and filtered. For each sample, productive Simpson clonality was calculated as the square root of Simpson's diversity index over productive rearrangements. TCRdb mirrors the immuneACCESS table, restricted to in-frame sequences. Some clones are absent from its copies; in checked studies, under half trace to an unresolved V gene, and the reason for the others is unknown. The V and J calls and clone size were taken over from that table, and D and trimming were inferred from the DNA. Within this sample are about 300,000 clones, with 90% of them counted one time only. Jointly, the top ten make up 4% to 5.5% of the sample.

The source material was PBMCs or T cells enriched from blood (not recorded which). This TCR came from a woman in her late teens or twenties with acute COVID-19. In this chain, TRBV27 is recombined with TRBJ2-7; TRBD2 agrees with 12 junctional bases. The CDR3 protein: CASSSLAGGPSYEQYF. The base sequence is TGTGCCAGCAGTTCCCTAGCGGGAGGGCCAAGTTACGAGCAGTACTTC.